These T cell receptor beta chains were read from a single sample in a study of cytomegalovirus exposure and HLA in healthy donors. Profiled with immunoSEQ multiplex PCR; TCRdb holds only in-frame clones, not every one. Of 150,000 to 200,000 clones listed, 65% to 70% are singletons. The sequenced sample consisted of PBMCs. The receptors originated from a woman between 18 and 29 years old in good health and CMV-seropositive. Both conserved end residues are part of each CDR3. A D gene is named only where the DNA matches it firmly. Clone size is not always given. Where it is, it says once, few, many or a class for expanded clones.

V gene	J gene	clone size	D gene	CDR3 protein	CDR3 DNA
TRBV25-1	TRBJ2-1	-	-	CASSDRWPYNEQFF	TGTGCCAGCAGTGATCGTTGGCCCTACAATGAGCAGTTCTTC
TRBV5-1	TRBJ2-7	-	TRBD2	CASIYTTRRRELGEQYF	TGCGCCAGCATTTATACAACCCGACGGCGGGAGTTGGGTGAGCAGTACTTC
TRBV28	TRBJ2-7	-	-	CASSSRKLGGSYEQYF	TGTGCCAGCAGTTCTCGCAAGCTAGGTGGATCCTACGAGCAGTACTTC
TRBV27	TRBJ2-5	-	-	CASSFFGETQYF	TGTGCCAGCAGTTTTTTCGGAGAGACCCAGTACTTC
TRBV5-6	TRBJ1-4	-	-	CASSLDGGGTNEKLFF	TGTGCCAGCAGCCTTGACGGGGGGGGAACTAATGAAAAACTGTTTTTT
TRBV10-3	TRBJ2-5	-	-	CAIVGVETQYF	TGTGCCATCGTGGGAGTAGAGACCCAGTACTTC
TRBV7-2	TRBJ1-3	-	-	CAGSPRIPSGNTIYF	TGTGCCGGCAGCCCCAGAATCCCCTCTGGAAACACCATATATTTT
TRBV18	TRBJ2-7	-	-	CASSPPGKVPYEQYF	TGTGCCAGCTCACCACCCGGGAAAGTCCCCTACGAGCAGTACTTC
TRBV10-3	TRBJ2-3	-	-	CAISESSVTDTQYF	TGTGCCATCAGTGAGTCTAGCGTAACAGATACGCAGTATTTT
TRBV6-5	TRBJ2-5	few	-	CASTPPARRGTQYF	TGTGCCAGCACCCCCCCGGCGAGGAGAGGGACCCAGTACTTC
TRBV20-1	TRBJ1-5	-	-	CSAGNQPQHF	TGCAGTGCCGGGAATCAGCCCCAGCATTTT
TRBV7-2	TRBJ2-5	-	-	CASSLGRLQETQYF	TGTGCCAGCAGCTTAGGGCGGCTCCAAGAGACCCAGTACTTC
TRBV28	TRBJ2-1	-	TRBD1	CASSRHHVPGQALF	TGTGCCAGCAGTCGCCATCACGTTCCGGGACAGGCACTCTTC
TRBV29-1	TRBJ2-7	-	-	CSVVGEDYEQYF	TGCAGCGTTGTGGGAGAGGACTACGAGCAGTACTTC
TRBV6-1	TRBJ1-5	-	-	CASSPSNQPQHF	TGTGCCAGCAGTCCGTCGAATCAGCCCCAGCATTTT
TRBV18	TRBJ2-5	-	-	CASSPPGLQETQYF	TGTGCCAGCTCACCACCGGGACTCCAAGAGACCCAGTACTTC
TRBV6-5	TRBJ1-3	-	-	CASSDGGGTRNTIYF	TGTGCCAGCAGCGACGGCGGGGGCACCCGAAACACCATATATTTT
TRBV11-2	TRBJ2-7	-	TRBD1	CASSLVTGGYEQYF	TGTGCCAGCAGCTTAGTCACAGGGGGCTACGAGCAGTACTTC
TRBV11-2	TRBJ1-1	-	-	CASSLTGNTEAFF	TGTGCCAGCAGCCTCACAGGGAACACTGAAGCTTTCTTT
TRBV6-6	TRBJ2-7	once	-	CASSPPGWRISYEQYF	TGTGCCAGCAGCCCTCCGGGGTGGCGTATCTCCTACGAGCAGTACTTC
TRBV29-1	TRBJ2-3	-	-	CSVDRRISRTDTQYF	TGCAGCGTGGACAGACGCATCAGTCGCACAGATACGCAGTATTTT
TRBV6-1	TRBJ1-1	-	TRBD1	CAGARTGEAFF	TGTGCCGGTGCGCGGACAGGTGAAGCTTTCTTT
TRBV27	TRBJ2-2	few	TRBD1	CASSFKPQGSGELFF	TGTGCCAGCAGTTTCAAACCACAGGGGTCCGGGGAGCTGTTTTTT
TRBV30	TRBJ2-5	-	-	CAWSPDRQETQYF	TGTGCCTGGAGCCCCGACAGGCAAGAGACCCAGTACTTC
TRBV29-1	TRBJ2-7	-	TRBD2	CSVEEGLVTHEQYF	TGCAGCGTTGAGGAAGGACTAGTAACCCACGAGCAGTACTTC
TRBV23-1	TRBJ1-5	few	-	CASRTRGDFCSPQPQHF	TGCGCCAGCAGGACCCGAGGGGACTTCTGTTCACCCCAGCCCCAGCATTTT
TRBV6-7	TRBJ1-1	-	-	CASSYSREEETMNTEAFF	TGTGCCAGCAGTTACTCGAGGGAGGAGGAAACAATGAACACTGAAGCTTTCTTT
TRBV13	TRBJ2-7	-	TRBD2	CASSRGLALYEQYF	TGTGCCAGCAGCAGAGGACTAGCCCTCTACGAGCAGTACTTC
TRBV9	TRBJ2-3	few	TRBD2	CASSVGTSGVADTQYF	TGTGCCAGCAGCGTAGGAACTAGCGGGGTAGCAGATACGCAGTATTTT
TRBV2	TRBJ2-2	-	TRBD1	CASSGTGWSWAGELFF	TGTGCCAGCAGTGGGACAGGGTGGTCTTGGGCCGGGGAGCTGTTTTTT
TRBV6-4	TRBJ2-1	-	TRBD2	CASSGGSGNEQFF	TGTGCCAGCAGTGGGGGTAGCGGGAATGAGCAGTTCTTC
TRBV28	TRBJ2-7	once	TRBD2	CASSTPKAGAGEQYF	TGTGCCAGCAGTACCCCTAAAGCGGGGGCCGGCGAGCAGTACTTC
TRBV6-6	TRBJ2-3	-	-	CASSYGRWEEDTQYF	TGTGCCAGCAGTTACGGTCGATGGGAGGAAGATACGCAGTATTTT